This T cell receptor beta chain stems from a study of type 1 regulatory T cells. In TCRdb, the reads were re-called with MiXCR into one record per CDR3 protein. The data show roughly 60,000 distinct CDR3 sequences, around 62% seen once. This CDR3 has 13 residues. Germline CDR1 is LNHDA and CDR2 is SQIVND (reference sequence). V was clipped by 6 bases and J by 5 bases, with 10 bases between them. In regard to this clonotype: The target antigen is unknown.

The rearrangement links TRBV19 to TRBJ2-2; D gene uncertain. The source of this sequence is a human donor in good health. The sample was cultured non-Tr1 T cells, either the whole culture or a sorted T cell fraction (not recorded which). The CDR3 loop reads CASRKDGTGELFF. The CDR3 DNA sequence: TGTGCCAGTAGGAAGGACGGAACCGGGGAGCTGTTTTTT.